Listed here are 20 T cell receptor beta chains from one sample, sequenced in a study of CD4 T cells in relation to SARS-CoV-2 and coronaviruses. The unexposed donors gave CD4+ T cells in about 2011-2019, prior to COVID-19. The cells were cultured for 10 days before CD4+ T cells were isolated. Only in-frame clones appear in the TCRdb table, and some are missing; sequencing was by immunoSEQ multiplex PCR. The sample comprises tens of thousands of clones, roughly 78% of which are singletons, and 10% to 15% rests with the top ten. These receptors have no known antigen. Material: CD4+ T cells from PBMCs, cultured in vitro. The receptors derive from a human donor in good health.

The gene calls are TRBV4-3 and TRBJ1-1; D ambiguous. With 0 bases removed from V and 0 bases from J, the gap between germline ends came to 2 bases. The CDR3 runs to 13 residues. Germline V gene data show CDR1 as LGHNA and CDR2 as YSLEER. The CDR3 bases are TGCGCCAGCAGCCAAGATCTGAACACTGAAGCTTTCTTT. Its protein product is CASSQDLNTEAFF.

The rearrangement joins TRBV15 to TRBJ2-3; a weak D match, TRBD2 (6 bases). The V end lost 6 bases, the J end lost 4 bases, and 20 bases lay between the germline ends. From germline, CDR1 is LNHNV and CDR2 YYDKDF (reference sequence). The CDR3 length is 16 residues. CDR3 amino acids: CATSRTPTGEADTQYF. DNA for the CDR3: TGTGCCACCAGTAGAACCCCGACTGGGGAGGCAGATACGCAGTATTTT.

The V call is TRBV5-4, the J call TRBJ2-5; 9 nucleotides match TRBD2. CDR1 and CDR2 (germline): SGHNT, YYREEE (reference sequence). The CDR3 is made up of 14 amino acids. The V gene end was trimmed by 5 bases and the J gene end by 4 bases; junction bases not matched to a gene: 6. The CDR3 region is CASSLRTSVETQYF. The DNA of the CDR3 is TGTGCCAGCAGTCTACGGACTAGCGTAGAGACCCAGTACTTC. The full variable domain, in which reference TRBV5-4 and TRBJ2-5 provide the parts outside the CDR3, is ETGVTQSPTHLIKTRGQQVTLRCSSQSGHNTVSWYQQALGQGPQFIFQYYREEENGRGNFPPRFSGLQFPNYSSELNVNALELDDSALYLCASSLRTSVETQYFGPGTRLLVL.

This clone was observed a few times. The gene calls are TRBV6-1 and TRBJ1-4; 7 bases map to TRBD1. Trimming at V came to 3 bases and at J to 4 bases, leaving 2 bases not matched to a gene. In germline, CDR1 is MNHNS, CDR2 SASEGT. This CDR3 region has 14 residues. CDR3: CASSEGQINEKLFF. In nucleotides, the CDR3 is TGTGCCAGCAGTGAGGGACAGATTAATGAAAAACTGTTTTTT.

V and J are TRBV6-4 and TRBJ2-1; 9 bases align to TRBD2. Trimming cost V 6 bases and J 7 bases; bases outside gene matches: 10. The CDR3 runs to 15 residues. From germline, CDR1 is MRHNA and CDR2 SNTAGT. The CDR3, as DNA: TGTGCCAGCAGCCGACTAGCGGCCCGTAGTAATGAGCAGTTCTTC. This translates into CASSRLAARSNEQFF.

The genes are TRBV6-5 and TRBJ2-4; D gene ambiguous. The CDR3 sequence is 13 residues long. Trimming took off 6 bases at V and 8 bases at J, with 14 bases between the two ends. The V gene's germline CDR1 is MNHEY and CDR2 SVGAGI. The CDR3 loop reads CASSRSVVDIQYF. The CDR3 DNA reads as TGTGCCAGCAGCCGTAGTGTAGTGGACATTCAGTACTTC.

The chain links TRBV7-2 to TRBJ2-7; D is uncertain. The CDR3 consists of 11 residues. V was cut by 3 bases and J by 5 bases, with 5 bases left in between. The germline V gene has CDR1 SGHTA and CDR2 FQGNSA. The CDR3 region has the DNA TGTGCCAGCAGCTTCCATAACGAGCAGTACTTC. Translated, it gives CASSFHNEQYF. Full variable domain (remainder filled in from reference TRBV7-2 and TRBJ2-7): GAGVSQSPSNKVTEKGKDVELRCDPISGHTALYWYRQSLGQGLEFLIYFQGNSAPDKSGLPSDRFSAERTGGSVSTLTIQRTQQEDSAVYLCASSFHNEQYFGPGTRLTVT.

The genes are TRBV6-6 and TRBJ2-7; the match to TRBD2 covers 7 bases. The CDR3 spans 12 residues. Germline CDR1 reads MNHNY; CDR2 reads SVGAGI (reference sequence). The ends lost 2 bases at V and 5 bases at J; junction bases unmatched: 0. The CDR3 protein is CASSYRGDEQYF. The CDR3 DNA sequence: TGTGCCAGCAGTTACCGGGGGGACGAGCAGTACTTC.

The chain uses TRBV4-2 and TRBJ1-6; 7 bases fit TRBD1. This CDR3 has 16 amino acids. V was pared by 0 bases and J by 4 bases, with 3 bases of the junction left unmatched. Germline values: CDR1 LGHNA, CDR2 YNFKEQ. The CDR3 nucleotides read TGTGCCAGCAGCCAAGAAAACAGGGGTTATAATTCACCCCTCCACTTT. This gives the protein CASSQENRGYNSPLHF.

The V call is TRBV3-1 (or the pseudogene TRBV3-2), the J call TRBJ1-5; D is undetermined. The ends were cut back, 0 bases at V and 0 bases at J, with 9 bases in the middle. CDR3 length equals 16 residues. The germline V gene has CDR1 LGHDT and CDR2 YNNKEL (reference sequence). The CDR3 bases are TGTGCCAGCAGCCAAGATTCAAGTAATAGCAATCAGCCCCAGCATTTT. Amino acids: CASSQDSSNSNQPQHF.

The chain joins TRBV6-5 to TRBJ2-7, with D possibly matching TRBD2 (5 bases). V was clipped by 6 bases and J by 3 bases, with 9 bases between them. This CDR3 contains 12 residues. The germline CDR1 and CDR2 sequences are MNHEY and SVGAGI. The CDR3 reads CASRKADYEQYF. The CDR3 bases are TGTGCCAGCAGGAAAGCGGACTACGAGCAGTACTTC.

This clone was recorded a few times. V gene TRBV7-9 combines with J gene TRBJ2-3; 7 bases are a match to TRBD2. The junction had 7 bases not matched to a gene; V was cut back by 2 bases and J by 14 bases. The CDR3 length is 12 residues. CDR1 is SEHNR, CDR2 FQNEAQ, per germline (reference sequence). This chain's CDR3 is CASSLSGPGGYF. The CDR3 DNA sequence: TGTGCCAGCAGCTTATCCGGCCCGGGGGGGTATTTT.

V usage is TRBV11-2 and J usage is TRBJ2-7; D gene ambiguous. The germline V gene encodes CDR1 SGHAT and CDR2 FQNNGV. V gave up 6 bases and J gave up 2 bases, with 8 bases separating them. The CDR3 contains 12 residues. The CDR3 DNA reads TGTGCCAGCAGGGTCGTCCCCTACGAGCAGTACTTC. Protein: CASRVVPYEQYF.

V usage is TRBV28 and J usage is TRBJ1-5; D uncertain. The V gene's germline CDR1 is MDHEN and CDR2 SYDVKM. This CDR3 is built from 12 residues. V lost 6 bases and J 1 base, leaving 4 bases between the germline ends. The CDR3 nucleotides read TGTGCCAGCAGAGAAAGCAATCAGCCCCAGCATTTT. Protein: CASRESNQPQHF.

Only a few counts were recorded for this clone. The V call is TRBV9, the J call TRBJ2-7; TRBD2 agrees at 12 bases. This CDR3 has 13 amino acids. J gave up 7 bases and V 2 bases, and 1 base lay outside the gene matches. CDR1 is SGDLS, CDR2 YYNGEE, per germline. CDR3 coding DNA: TGTGCCAGCAGCGTTGGGACTAGCGGGGAGCAGTACTTC. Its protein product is CASSVGTSGEQYF.

CDR3 in amino acids: CASTPGGLAGAGTDTQYF. The CDR3 DNA is TGCGCCAGCACCCCGGGGGGACTAGCGGGAGCGGGAACAGATACGCAGTATTTT. The chain links TRBV5-1 to TRBJ2-3; 14 positions agree with TRBD2. The J segment lost 3 bases and the V segment lost 6 bases, leaving 12 bases of the junction unmatched. Germline V gene data show CDR1 as SGHRS and CDR2 as YFSETQ. This CDR3 has 18 residues.

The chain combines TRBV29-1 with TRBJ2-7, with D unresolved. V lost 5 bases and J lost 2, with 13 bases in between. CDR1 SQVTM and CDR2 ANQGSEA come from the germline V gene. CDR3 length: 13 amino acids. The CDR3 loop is CSVFGVGPYEQYF. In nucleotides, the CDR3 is TGCAGCGTTTTTGGTGTAGGACCCTACGAGCAGTACTTC.

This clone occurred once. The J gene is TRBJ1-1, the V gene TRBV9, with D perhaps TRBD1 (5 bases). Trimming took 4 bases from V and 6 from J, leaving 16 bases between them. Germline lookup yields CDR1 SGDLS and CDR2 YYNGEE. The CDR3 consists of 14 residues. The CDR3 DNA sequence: TGTGCCAGCAGCCAGGGCCACGCTTGGTCTGAAGCTTTCTTT. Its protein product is CASSQGHAWSEAFF.

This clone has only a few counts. This chain's CDR3 is CASSQWGQRTEAFF. Written as DNA, the CDR3 is TGTGCCAGCAGCCAGTGGGGTCAGAGGACTGAAGCTTTCTTT. The rearrangement links TRBV14 to TRBJ1-1, with D unclear. The CDR3 has 14 amino acids. Germline lookup yields CDR1 SGHDN and CDR2 FVKESK. With 3 bases removed from V and 5 bases from J, the gap between germline ends came to 13 bases.

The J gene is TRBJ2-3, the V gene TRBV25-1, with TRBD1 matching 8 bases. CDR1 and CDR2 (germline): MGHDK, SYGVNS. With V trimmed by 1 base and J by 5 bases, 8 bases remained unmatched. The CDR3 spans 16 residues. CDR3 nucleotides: TGTGCCAGCAGTGAATTCGATGGGACAGGAGGAGATACGCAGTATTTT. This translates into CASSEFDGTGGDTQYF.